The entry below describes one T cell receptor beta chain. The data were taken from a study of blood T cell repertoires in COVID-19. V lost 6 bases and J lost 8; bases outside the gene matches: 11. Germline V CDR1 and CDR2: SGHVS, FNYEAQ. This CDR3 has 15 amino acids. Participant reports of clinical history set cohort assignment. Sequencing used immunoSEQ multiplex PCR; TCRdb keeps in-frame clones, though not all of them. The table includes around 280,000 clones, nearly 90% detected once. The chain is built from TRBV7-6 and TRBJ2-1; 9 bases align to TRBD2. Input material: PBMCs or T cells enriched from blood (not recorded which). This receptor was identified in a woman aged 18-35 years with acute COVID-19. In nucleotides, the CDR3 is TGTGCCAGCAGGCCACTAGGCGGGAGGGCCTATGAGCAGTTCTTC. It encodes CASRPLGGRAYEQFF.